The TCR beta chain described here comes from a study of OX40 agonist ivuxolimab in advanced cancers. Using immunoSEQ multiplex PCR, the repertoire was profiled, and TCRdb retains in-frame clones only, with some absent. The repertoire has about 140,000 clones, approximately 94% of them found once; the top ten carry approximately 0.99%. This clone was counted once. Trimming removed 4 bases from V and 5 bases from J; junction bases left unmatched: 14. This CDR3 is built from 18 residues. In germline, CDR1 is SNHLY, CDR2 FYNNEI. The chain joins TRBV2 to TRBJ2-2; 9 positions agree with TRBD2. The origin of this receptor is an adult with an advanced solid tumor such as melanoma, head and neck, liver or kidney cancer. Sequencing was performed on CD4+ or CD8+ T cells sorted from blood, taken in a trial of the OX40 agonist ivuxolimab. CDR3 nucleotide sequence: TGTGCCAGCAGTGGCTTGCTGCGGGGGGGCCGAGGAACCGGGGAGCTGTTTTTT. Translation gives CASSGLLRGGRGTGELFF.